This TCR beta chain was sequenced for a study of Graves' ophthalmopathy and Graves' hyperthyroidism. The wider study: Ahead of any treatment, peripheral blood was obtained at the initial diagnosis. Points from the study as a whole: Built on 13 signatures, a model told ophthalmopathy apart from stable hyperthyroidism with around 90% sensitivity and 70% to 82% specificity.

Additional autoimmune diseases, uncontrolled infections, pregnancy or lactation disqualified patients. It was on clinical symptoms, serum thyroxine, TRAb, thyroid ultrasound and orbital computed tomography that diagnosis relied. This clonotype was seen only once. Its antigen is as yet unknown. The junction departs from germline at one end; a sequencing error may be responsible. Transcripts of RNA were the source for amplifying TCR beta CDR3 regions. The workflow started with a first-round RT-PCR run with HTBI primers and then moved on to a second-round multiplex PCR. TCRdb reanalysed the multiplex PCR reads using MiXCR and keeps one entry per CDR3 protein. The table lists over 11,000 distinct CDR3 sequences, 50% of them singletons. Input material: peripheral blood. This sequence was found in a woman aged 30 to 39 with Graves' ophthalmopathy.

The CDR3: CASSFGQRETRYF. The CDR3 nucleotides read TGTGCCAGCAGTTTCGGACAGCGAGAGACCCGGTACTTC. This chain uses TRBV12-3 or TRBV12-4 with TRBJ2-5; tentative D call: TRBD1 (6 bases). The CDR3 totals 13 residues.